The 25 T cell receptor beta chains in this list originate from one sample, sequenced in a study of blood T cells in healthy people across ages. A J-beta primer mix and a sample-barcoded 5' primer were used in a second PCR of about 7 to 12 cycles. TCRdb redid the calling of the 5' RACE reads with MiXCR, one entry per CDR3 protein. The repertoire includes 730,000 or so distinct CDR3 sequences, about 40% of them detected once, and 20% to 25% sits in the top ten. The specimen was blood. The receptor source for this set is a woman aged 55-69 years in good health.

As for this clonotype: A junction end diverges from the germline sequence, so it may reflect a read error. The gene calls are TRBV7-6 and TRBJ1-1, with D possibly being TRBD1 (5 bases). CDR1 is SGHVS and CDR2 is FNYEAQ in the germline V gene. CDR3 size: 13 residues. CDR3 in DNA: TGTGCCATCAGCCGCGACAGCTACACTGAAGCTTTCTTT. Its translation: CAISRDSYTEAFF.

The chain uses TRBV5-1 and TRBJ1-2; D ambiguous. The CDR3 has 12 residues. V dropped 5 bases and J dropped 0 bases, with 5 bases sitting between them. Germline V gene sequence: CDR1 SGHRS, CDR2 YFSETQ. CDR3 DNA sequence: TGCGCCAGCAGTGCCGCTAACTATGGCTACACCTTC. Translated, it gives CASSAANYGYTF.

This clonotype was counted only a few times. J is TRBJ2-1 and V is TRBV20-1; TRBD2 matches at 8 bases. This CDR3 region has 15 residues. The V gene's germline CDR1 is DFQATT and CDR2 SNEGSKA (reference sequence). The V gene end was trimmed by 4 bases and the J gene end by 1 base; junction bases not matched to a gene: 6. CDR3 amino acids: CSAKAGVGSYNEQFF. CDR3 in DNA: TGCAGTGCTAAAGCGGGGGTAGGGTCCTACAATGAGCAGTTCTTC.

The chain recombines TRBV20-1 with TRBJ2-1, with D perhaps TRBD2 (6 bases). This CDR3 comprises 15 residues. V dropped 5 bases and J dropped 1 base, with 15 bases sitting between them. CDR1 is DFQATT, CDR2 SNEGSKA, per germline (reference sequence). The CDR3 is CSAAGSSRSYNEQFF. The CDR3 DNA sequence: TGCAGTGCTGCCGGGAGCTCGAGGTCCTACAATGAGCAGTTCTTC.

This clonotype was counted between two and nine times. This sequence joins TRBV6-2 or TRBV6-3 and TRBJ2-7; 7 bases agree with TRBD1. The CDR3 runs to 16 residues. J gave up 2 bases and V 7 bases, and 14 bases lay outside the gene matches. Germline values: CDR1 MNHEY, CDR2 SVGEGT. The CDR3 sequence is CASTTIGGGRPYEQYF. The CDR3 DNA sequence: TGTGCCAGCACTACAATAGGGGGCGGAAGACCCTACGAGCAGTACTTC.

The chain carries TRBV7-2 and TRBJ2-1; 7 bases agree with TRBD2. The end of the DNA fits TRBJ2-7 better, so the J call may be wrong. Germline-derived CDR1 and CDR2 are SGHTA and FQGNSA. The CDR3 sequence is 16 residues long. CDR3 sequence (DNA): TGTGCCAGCAGCTCTCTAATGGGGGGGAATTACAATGAGCAGTACTTC. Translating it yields CASSSLMGGNYNEQYF.

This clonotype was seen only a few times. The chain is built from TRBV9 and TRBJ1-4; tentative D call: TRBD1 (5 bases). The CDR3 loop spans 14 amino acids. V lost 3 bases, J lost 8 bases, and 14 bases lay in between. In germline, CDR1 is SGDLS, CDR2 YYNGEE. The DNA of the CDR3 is TGTGCCAGCAGCGCGGGTGGGGCAAGAGAAAAACTGTTTTTT. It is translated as CASSAGGAREKLFF.

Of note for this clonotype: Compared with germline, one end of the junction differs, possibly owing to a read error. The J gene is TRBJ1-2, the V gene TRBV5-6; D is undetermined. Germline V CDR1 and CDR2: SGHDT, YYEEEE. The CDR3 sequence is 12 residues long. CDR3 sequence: CACSLFYGGYTF. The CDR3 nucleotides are TGTGCCTGCAGCTTGTTTTATGGGGGCTACACCTTC.

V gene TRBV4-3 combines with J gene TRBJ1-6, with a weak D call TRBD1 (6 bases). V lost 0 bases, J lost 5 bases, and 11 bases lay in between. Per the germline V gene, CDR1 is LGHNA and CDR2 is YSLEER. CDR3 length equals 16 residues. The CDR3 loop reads CASSQEGQLNNSPLHF. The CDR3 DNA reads TGCGCCAGCAGCCAAGAAGGACAGCTTAATAATTCACCCCTCCACTTT.

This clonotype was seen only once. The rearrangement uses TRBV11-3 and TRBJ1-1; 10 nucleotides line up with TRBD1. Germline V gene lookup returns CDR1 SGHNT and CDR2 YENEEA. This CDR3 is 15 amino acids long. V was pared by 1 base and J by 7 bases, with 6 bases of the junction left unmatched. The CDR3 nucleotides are TGTGCCAGCAGCTTAGGGGCTGGACAGGGGGGTGAAGCTTTCTTT. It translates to CASSLGAGQGGEAFF.

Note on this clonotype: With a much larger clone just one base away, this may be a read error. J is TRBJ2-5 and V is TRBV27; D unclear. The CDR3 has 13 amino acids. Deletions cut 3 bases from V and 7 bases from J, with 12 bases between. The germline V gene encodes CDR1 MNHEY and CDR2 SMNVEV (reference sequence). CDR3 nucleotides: TGTGCCAGCAGTTTGTCCCACGATCGGACCCAGTACTTC. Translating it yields CASSLSHDRTQYF.

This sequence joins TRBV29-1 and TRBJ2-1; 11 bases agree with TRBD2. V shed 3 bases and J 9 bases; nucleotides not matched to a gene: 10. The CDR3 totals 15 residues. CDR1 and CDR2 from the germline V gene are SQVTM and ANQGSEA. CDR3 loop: CSVDLLAGGTGEQFF. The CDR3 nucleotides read TGCAGCGTTGATCTCCTAGCGGGGGGAACGGGTGAGCAGTTCTTC.

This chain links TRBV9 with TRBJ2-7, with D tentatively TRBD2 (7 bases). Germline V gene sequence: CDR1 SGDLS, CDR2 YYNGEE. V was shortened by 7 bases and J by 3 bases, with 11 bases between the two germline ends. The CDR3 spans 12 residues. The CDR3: CASGRGDYEQYF. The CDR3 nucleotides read TGTGCCAGCGGGAGGGGGGACTACGAGCAGTACTTC.

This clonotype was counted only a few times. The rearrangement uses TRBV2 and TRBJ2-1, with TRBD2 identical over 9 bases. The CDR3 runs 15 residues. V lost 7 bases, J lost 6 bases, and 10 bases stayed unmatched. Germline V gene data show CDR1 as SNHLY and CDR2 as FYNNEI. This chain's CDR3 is CASTQRGAGVNEQFF. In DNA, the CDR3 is TGTGCCAGCACCCAGCGGGGGGCGGGGGTCAATGAGCAGTTCTTC.

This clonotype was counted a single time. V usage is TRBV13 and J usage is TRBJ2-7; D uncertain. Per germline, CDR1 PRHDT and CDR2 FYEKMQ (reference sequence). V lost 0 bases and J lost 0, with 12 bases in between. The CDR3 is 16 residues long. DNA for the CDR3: TGTGCCAGCAGCTTAGGCCAGCCAGGAGACTCCTACGAGCAGTACTTC. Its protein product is CASSLGQPGDSYEQYF. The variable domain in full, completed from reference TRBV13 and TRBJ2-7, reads AAGVIQSPRHLIKEKRETATLKCYPIPRHDTVYWYQQGPGQDPQFLISFYEKMQSDKGSIPDRFSAQQFSDYHSELNMSSLELGDSALYFCASSLGQPGDSYEQYFGPGTRLTVT.

The CDR3 DNA sequence: TGCGCCAGCAGCTTGGAGACAGGGTACTATGGCTACACCTTC. It specifies CASSLETGYYGYTF. The V gene is TRBV5-1, the J gene TRBJ1-2; 7 bases map to TRBD1. CDR1 SGHRS and CDR2 YFSETQ come from the germline V gene. This CDR3 is built from 14 residues. V was clipped by 0 bases and J by 3 bases; unmatched bases: 2.

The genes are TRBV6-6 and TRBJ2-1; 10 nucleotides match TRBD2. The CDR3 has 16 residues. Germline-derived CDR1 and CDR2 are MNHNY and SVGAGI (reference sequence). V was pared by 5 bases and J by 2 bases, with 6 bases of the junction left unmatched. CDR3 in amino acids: CASSQLAGVTYNEQFF. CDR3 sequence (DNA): TGTGCCAGCAGTCAGCTAGCGGGAGTAACCTACAATGAGCAGTTCTTC.

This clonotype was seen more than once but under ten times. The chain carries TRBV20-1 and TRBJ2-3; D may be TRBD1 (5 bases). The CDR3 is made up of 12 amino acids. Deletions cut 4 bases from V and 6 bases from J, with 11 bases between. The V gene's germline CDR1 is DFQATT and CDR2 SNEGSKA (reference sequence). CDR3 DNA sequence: TGCAGTGCTATCCAGGGTCTGGATACGCAGTATTTT. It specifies CSAIQGLDTQYF.

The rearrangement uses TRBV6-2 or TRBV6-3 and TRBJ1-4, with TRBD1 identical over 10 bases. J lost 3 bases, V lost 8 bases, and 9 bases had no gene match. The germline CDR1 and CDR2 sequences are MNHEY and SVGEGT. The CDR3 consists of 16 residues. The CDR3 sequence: CASRRGQGTSNEKLFF. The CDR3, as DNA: TGTGCCAGCCGTAGGGGACAGGGGACATCTAATGAAAAACTGTTTTTT.

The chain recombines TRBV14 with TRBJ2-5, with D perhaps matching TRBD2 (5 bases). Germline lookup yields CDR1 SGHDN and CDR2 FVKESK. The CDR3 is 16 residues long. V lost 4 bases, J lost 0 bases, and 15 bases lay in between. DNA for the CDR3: TGTGCCAGCAGCCCCTATCTCGGGATTCACCAAGAGACCCAGTACTTC. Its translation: CASSPYLGIHQETQYF.

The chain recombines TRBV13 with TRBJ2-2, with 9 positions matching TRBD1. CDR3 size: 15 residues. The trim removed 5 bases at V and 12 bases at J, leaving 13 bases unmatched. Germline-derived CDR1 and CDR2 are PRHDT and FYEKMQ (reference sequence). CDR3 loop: CASSPQGAGVRKLFF. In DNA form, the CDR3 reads TGTGCCAGCAGCCCACAGGGGGCGGGCGTTCGAAAGCTGTTTTTT.

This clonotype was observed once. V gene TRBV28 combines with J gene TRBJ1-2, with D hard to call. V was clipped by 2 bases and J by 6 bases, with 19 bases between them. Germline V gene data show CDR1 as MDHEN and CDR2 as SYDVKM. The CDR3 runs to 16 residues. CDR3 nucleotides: TGTGCCAGCAGTTTAGTTGGTCGGGCAGGTCGGGATGGCTACACCTTC. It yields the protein CASSLVGRAGRDGYTF.

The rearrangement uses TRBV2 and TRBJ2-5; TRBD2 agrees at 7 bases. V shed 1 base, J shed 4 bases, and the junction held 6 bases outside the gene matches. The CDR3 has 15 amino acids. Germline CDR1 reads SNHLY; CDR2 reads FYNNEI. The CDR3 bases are TGTGCCAGCAGTGAAGGGCTAGCGGCGGGAGAGACCCAGTACTTC. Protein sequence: CASSEGLAAGETQYF.

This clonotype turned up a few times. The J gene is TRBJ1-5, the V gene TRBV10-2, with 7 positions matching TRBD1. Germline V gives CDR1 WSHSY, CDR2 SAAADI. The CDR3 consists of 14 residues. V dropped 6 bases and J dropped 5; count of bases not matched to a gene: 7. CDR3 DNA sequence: TGCGCCAGCAGGGACGTTCAGGGGGATCAGCCCCAGCATTTT. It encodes CASRDVQGDQPQHF.

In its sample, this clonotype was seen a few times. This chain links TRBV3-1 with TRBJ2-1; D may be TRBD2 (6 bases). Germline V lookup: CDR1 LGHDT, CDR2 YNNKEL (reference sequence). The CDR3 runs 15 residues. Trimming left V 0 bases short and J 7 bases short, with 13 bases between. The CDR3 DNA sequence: TGTGCCAGCAGCCAAGATCGACTAGTTTTAAATGAGCAGTTCTTC. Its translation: CASSQDRLVLNEQFF.